This TCR beta chain emerged from a study of T cells in localized non-small cell lung cancer. Whole-study findings and limits: Because only a single region of the tumor was sequenced, heterogeneity remains possible.

This CDR3 region has 16 residues. Between the trimmed V and J ends, which lost 4 bases and 0 bases, there was a span of 14 bases. Germline CDR1 is SGHTA and CDR2 is FQGTGA. Sequenced by immunoSEQ multiplex PCR; TCRdb stores in-frame clones only, minus some. The sample includes approximately 45,000 clones, about 88% seen only once; the top ten take roughly 2.5%. This clone was counted only a few times. Antigen unknown. Sequencing used PBMCs, obtained before any cancer treatment. The sequence was obtained from a man aged 35 to 70 with stage II lung adenocarcinoma. V is TRBV7-3 and J is TRBJ2-3, with D tentatively TRBD2 (6 bases). The CDR3 sequence: CASSSLAGPSTDTQYF. CDR3 DNA: TGTGCCAGCAGCTCCCTCGCGGGGCCAAGCACAGATACGCAGTATTTT.